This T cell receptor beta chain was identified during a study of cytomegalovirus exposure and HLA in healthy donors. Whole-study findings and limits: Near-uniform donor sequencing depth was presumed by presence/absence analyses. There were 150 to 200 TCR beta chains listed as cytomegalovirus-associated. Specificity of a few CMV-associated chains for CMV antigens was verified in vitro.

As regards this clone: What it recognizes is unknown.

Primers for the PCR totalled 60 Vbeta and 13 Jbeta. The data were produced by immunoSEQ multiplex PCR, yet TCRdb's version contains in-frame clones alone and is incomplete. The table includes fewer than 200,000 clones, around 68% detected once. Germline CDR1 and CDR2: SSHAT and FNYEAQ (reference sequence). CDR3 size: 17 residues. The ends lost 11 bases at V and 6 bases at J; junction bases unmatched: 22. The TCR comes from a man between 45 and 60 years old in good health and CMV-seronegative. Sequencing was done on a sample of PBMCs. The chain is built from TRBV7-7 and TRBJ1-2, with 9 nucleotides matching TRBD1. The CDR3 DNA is TGTGCCTTTTCTAAAGCCCAGGGACAGGGATTTAGAAATGGCTACACCTTC. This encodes CAFSKAQGQGFRNGYTF.